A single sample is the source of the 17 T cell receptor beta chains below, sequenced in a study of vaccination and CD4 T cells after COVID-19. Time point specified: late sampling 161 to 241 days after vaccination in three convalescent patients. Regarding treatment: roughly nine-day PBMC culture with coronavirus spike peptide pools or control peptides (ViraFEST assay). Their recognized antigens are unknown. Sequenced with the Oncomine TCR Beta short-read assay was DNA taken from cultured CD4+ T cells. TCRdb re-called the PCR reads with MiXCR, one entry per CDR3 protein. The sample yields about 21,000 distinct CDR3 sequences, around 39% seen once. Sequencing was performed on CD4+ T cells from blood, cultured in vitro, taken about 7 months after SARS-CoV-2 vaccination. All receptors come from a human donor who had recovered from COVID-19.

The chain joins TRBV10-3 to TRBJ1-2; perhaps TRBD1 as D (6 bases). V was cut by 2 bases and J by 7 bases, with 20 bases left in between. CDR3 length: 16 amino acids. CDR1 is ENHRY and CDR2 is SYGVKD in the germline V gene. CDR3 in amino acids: CAISEKGGQGMRGYTF. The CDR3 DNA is TGTGCCATCAGTGAGAAAGGAGGGCAGGGGATGCGTGGCTACACCTTC.

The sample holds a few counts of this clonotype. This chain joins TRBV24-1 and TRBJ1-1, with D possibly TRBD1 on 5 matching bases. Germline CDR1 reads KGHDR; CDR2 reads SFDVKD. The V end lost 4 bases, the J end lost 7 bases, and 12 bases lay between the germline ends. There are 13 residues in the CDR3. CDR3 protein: CATSDRTGLEAFF. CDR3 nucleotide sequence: TGTGCCACCAGTGACCGGACGGGGCTTGAAGCTTTCTTT.

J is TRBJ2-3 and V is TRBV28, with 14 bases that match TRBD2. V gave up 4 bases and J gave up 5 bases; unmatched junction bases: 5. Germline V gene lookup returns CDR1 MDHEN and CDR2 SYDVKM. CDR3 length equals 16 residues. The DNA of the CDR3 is TGTGCCAGCAGTTCCAGACTAGCGGGAGGGGTAGATACGCAGTATTTT. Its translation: CASSSRLAGGVDTQYF.

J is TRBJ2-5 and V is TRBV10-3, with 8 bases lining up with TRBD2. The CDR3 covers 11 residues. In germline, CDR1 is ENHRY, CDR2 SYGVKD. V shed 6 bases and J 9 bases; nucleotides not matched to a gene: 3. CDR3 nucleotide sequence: TGTGCCATCAGCGGGGGGGACTCCCAGTACTTC. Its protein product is CAISGGDSQYF.

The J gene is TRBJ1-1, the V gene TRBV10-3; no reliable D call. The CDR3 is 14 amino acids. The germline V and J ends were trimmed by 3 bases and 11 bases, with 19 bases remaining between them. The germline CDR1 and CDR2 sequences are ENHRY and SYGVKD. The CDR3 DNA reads TGTGCCATCAGTGATGTTTCCGCCGCCCGAGGGGCTTTCTTT. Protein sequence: CAISDVSAARGAFF.

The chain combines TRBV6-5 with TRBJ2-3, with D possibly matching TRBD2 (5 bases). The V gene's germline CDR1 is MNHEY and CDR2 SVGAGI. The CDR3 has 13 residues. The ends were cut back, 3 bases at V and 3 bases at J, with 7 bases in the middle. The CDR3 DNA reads TGTGCCAGCAGTTATCCGGGAACAGATACGCAGTATTTT. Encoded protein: CASSYPGTDTQYF.

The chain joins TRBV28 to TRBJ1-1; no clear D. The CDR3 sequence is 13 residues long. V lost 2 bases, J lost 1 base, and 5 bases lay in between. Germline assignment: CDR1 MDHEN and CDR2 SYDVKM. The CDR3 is CASSLGPNTEAFF. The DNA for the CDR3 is TGTGCCAGCAGTTTAGGTCCGAACACTGAAGCTTTCTTT.

The CDR3 here is CASSSPRGRLGEQYF. The CDR3 DNA reads as TGTGCCAGCAGCTCCCCAAGGGGGAGACTAGGCGAGCAGTACTTC. The J gene is TRBJ2-7, the V gene TRBV7-2; D may be TRBD1 or TRBD2 (6 bases each). Germline CDR1 reads SGHTA; CDR2 reads FQGNSA. The V end lost 4 bases, the J end lost 6 bases, and 19 bases lay between the germline ends. This CDR3 is 15 amino acids long.

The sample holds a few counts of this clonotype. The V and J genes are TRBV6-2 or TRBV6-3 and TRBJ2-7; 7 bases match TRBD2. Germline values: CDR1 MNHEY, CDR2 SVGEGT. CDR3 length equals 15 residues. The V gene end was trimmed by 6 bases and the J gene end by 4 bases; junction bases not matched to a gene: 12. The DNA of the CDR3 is TGTGCCAGCAGCGCGGCGTACTCTAGCGGATACGAGCAGTACTTC. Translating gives CASSAAYSSGYEQYF.

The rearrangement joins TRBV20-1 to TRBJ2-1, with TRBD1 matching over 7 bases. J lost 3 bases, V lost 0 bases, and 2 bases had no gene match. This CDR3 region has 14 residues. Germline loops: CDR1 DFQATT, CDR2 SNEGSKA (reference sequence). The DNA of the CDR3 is TGCAGTGCTAGAGATGACAGGGACTACAATGAGCAGTTCTTC. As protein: CSARDDRDYNEQFF.

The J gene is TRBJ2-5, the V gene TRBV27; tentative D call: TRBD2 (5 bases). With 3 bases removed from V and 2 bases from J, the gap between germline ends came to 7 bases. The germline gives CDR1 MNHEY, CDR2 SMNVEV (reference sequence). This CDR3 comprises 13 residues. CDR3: CASSFRTQETQYF. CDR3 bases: TGTGCCAGCAGTTTCAGGACTCAAGAGACCCAGTACTTC.

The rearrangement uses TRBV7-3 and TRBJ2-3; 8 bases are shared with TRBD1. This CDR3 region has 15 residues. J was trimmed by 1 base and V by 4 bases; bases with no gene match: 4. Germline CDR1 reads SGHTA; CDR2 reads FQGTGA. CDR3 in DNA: TGTGCCAGCAGCTCGTCGGGACAGGGCACAGATACGCAGTATTTT. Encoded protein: CASSSSGQGTDTQYF.

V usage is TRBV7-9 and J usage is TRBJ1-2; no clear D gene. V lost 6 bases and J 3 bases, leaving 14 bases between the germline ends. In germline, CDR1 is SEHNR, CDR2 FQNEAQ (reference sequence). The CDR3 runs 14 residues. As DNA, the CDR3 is TGTGCCAGCAGTCCGCGGGCCATCTACTATGGCTACACCTTC. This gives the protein CASSPRAIYYGYTF.

CDR3 in amino acids: CASSSETLEQYF. CDR3 nucleotide sequence: TGTGCCAGCAGTTCAGAGACCCTCGAGCAGTACTTC. This rearrangement joins TRBV28 to TRBJ2-7, with no clear D. Germline CDR1 and CDR2: MDHEN and SYDVKM. Trimming shortened V by 4 bases and J by 6 bases, and 10 bases separated the two germline ends. The length of the CDR3 is 12 residues.

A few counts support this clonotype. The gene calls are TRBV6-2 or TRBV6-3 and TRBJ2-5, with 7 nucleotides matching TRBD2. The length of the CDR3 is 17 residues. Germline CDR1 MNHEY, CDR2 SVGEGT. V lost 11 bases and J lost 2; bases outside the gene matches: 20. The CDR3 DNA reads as TGTGCCTCCACTGCCGGGAGGCTGGCGGGTAGACAAGAGACCCAGTACTTC. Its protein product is CASTAGRLAGRQETQYF.

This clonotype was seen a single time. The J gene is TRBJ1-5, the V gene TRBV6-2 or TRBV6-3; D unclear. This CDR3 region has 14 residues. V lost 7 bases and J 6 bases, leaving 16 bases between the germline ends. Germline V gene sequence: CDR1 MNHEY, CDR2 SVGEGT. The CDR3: CASKTGLGGQPQHF. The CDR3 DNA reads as TGTGCCAGCAAAACGGGTTTGGGCGGTCAGCCCCAGCATTTT.

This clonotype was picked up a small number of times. The CDR3 region is CASSPQVVEGKGEQYF. Written as DNA, the CDR3 is TGTGCCAGCAGTCCCCAAGTGGTGGAGGGCAAGGGCGAGCAGTACTTC. The V gene is TRBV27, the J gene TRBJ2-7, with D possibly TRBD2 on 6 matching bases. The CDR3 consists of 16 residues. Per germline, CDR1 MNHEY and CDR2 SMNVEV (reference sequence). V was clipped by 5 bases and J by 6 bases, with 23 bases between them.